This passage covers 7 T cell receptor beta chains from one sample sequenced in a study of cytomegalovirus exposure and HLA in healthy donors. Sequencing was performed with immunoSEQ multiplex PCR; in TCRdb, only in-frame clones are kept and a portion is missing. The sample holds almost 200,000 clones, 80% to 85% seen once. Sequencing was carried out using PBMCs. These receptors all come from a woman in her 30s in good health and CMV-seronegative.

The genes are TRBV25-1 and TRBJ2-7, with 9 nucleotides matching TRBD1. V dropped 8 bases and J dropped 4; count of bases not matched to a gene: 9. Germline lookup yields CDR1 MGHDK and CDR2 SYGVNS. The CDR3 is 14 residues long. CDR3 sequence: CASLPGQGVYEQYF. CDR3 nucleotide sequence: TGTGCCAGCTTGCCGGGACAGGGCGTGTACGAGCAGTACTTC.

This clone was seen a single time. CDR3 DNA: TGTGCCAGCAGTGCCGGACAGGGGCGATCGGAGACCCAGTACTTC. Translation gives CASSAGQGRSETQYF. The chain combines TRBV6-4 with TRBJ2-5, with 9 bases that match TRBD1. The germline V gene has CDR1 MRHNA and CDR2 SNTAGT. CDR3 size: 15 residues. The ends lost 4 bases at V and 5 bases at J; junction bases unmatched: 8.

This chain joins TRBV7-3 and TRBJ1-6; D remains unclear. V was trimmed by 3 bases and J by 10 bases, leaving 16 bases between them. Germline loops: CDR1 SGHTA, CDR2 FQGTGA. CDR3 length: 15 residues. The CDR3 here is CASSFTGAIGSPLHF. CDR3 coding DNA: TGTGCCAGCAGCTTCACGGGTGCTATAGGATCACCCCTCCACTTT.

This chain uses TRBV29-1 with TRBJ2-7; 7 nucleotides align to TRBD1. The CDR3 runs to 14 residues. Germline V gene lookup returns CDR1 SQVTM and CDR2 ANQGSEA. The junction had 8 bases not matched to a gene; V was cut back by 4 bases and J by 2 bases. The CDR3 is CSVVEITGAYEQYF. Written as DNA, the CDR3 is TGCAGCGTTGTCGAAATTACAGGGGCCTACGAGCAGTACTTC.

This chain links TRBV5-4 with TRBJ2-7, with 7 bases fitting TRBD2. The trim removed 4 bases at V and 7 bases at J, leaving 11 bases unmatched. The CDR3 runs 14 residues. The germline V gene encodes CDR1 SGHNT and CDR2 YYREEE (reference sequence). The CDR3, as DNA: TGTGCCAGCAGCCTGGGGGTGACTAGCCAGGAGCAGTACTTC. This gives the protein CASSLGVTSQEQYF.

This chain joins TRBV2 and TRBJ1-3; TRBD1 matches at 7 bases. Germline assignment: CDR1 SNHLY and CDR2 FYNNEI. J was trimmed by 4 bases and V by 4 bases; bases with no gene match: 10. This CDR3 has 16 amino acids. The CDR3 loop reads CASSGTAGGRGNTIYF. In nucleotides, the CDR3 is TGTGCCAGCAGTGGGACAGCAGGGGGAAGGGGAAACACCATATATTTT.

This clone appeared a few times. The chain is built from TRBV2 and TRBJ2-3; D is uncertain. The CDR3 is made up of 13 amino acids. V was pared by 6 bases and J by 1 base, with 8 bases between. Looked up from germline, CDR1 is SNHLY and CDR2 is FYNNEI. CDR3 sequence (DNA): TGTGCCAGCAGCGTTACACGCACAGATACGCAGTATTTT. This gives the protein CASSVTRTDTQYF.